The 10 T cell receptor beta chains below all came from one sample that was sequenced in a study of cytomegalovirus exposure and HLA in healthy donors. The PCR had 60 Vbeta and 13 Jbeta primers. Clones were sequenced by immunoSEQ multiplex PCR, and TCRdb holds only the in-frame ones, with some missing. This table has more than 140,000 clones, just under 85% appearing once. Sequenced input: PBMCs. The receptors shown here come from a woman aged 40 to 50 in good health and CMV-seronegative.

This clone was detected a few times. The CDR3: CASSGRWTPNYGYTF. The CDR3 DNA follows: TGTGCCAGCAGCGGAAGATGGACACCTAACTATGGCTACACCTTC. This chain links TRBV6-5 with TRBJ1-2, with a tentative D call TRBD1 (5 bases). CDR1 and CDR2 from the germline V gene are MNHEY and SVGAGI. Trimming removed 6 bases from V and 0 bases from J, with 14 bases in between. The CDR3 runs to 15 residues.

Concerning this clone: At one of its ends the junction is not consistent with the germline gene, which may arise from a read error. The V gene is TRBV5-1, the J gene TRBJ1-1; weak D call: TRBD1 (5 bases). Germline CDR1 and CDR2: SGHRS and YFSETQ. This CDR3 spans 14 amino acids. The CDR3 protein is CANSLMGGNTEAFF. CDR3 sequence (DNA): TGCGCCAACAGCTTGATGGGGGGTAACACTGAAGCTTTCTTT.

The rearrangement joins TRBV7-2 to TRBJ1-5, with 9 bases identical to TRBD1. The CDR3 spans 15 residues. Germline trimming cut 1 base from V and 7 bases from J; bases unmatched to any gene: 5. Per the germline V gene, CDR1 is SGHTA and CDR2 is FQGNSA. For the CDR3, the DNA is TGTGCCAGCAGCTTAGTGGGGACAGGGTTCCAGCCCCAGCATTTT. It translates to CASSLVGTGFQPQHF.

V gene TRBV10-2 combines with J gene TRBJ2-7; 7 bases agree with TRBD1. With 6 bases clipped from V and 5 bases from J, the junction kept 1 base outside the gene matches. Germline V CDR1 and CDR2: WSHSY, SAAADI. There are 11 residues in the CDR3. This CDR3 reads CASRTGDEQYF. DNA for the CDR3: TGCGCCAGCAGAACAGGGGACGAGCAGTACTTC.

The rearrangement uses TRBV27 and TRBJ2-2; TRBD1 might be the D (5 bases). Germline CDR1 is MNHEY and CDR2 is SMNVEV (reference sequence). The V end was cut by 2 bases, the J end by 5 bases, with 12 bases between. CDR3 length equals 15 residues. The CDR3 region has the DNA TGTGCCAGCAGTTTAATAGACAGTATAACCGGGGAGCTGTTTTTT. Translated, it gives CASSLIDSITGELFF.

Comments on this clone: This sample also contains other DNA sequences that code for the same CDR3. The chain employs TRBV5-1 and TRBJ2-3, with D unclear. The germline V and J ends were trimmed by 1 base and 1 base, with 7 bases remaining between them. CDR1 is SGHRS, CDR2 YFSETQ, per germline. The CDR3 totals 14 residues. The CDR3 DNA is TGCGCCAGCAGCTTGCTGGCAGGCACAGATACGCAGTATTTT. Its translation: CASSLLAGTDTQYF. Full variable domain (rest looked up from reference TRBV5-1 and TRBJ2-3): KAGVTQTPRYLIKTRGQQVTLSCSPISGHRSVSWYQQTPGQGLQFLFEYFSETQRNKGNFPGRFSGRQFSNSRSEMNVSTLELGDSALYLCASSLLAGTDTQYFGPGTRLTVL.

The chain is built from TRBV4-2 and TRBJ1-2, with D possibly matching TRBD1 (5 bases). Trimming left V 0 bases short and J 4 bases short, with 12 bases between. CDR3 size: 15 residues. In germline, CDR1 is LGHNA, CDR2 YNFKEQ. CDR3 coding DNA: TGTGCCAGCAGCCAAGATGAAGGAAGGGGCTATGGCTACACCTTC. This gives the protein CASSQDEGRGYGYTF.

This sequence joins TRBV9 and TRBJ1-2; no firm D call. Trimming stripped 1 base from V and 2 bases from J, with 15 bases between. The CDR3 runs 16 residues. Per germline, CDR1 SGDLS and CDR2 YYNGEE. Here the CDR3 reads CASSVSVVVLNYGYTF. CDR3 sequence (DNA): TGTGCCAGCAGCGTATCGGTGGTCGTCTTGAACTATGGCTACACCTTC. Using reference TRBV9 and TRBJ1-2 for the parts outside the CDR3, the full variable domain is DSGVTQTPKHLITATGQRVTLRCSPRSGDLSVYWYQQSLDQGLQFLIQYYNGEERAKGNILERFSAQQFPDLHSELNLSSLELGDSALYFCASSVSVVVLNYGYTFGSGTRLTVV.

The chain has TRBV7-2 and TRBJ1-2; perhaps TRBD1 as D (6 bases). Trimming took 6 bases from V and 6 from J, leaving 20 bases between them. This CDR3 comprises 15 residues. The germline V gene has CDR1 SGHTA and CDR2 FQGNSA. DNA of the CDR3: TGTGCCAGCAGACTCGGAATCAGGGGAACGGATGGCTACACCTTC. This translates into CASRLGIRGTDGYTF.

V is TRBV5-1 and J is TRBJ2-3; perhaps TRBD2 as D (6 bases). Between the trimmed V and J ends, which lost 4 bases and 0 bases, there was a span of 12 bases. CDR1 SGHRS and CDR2 YFSETQ come from the germline V gene. The CDR3 consists of 15 residues. DNA for the CDR3: TGCGCCAGCAGCCATAGCGGAGTCAGCACAGATACGCAGTATTTT. This encodes CASSHSGVSTDTQYF.